A single sample gave rise to the 7 T cell receptor beta chains below, sequenced in a study of OX40 agonist ivuxolimab in advanced cancers. TCRdb's table, derived via immunoSEQ multiplex PCR, lists solely in-frame clones and lacks some. The table lists tens of thousands of clones, roughly four fifths of them singletons. The specimen was CD4+ or CD8+ T cells sorted from blood, collected in a trial of the OX40 agonist ivuxolimab. Receptors were obtained from an adult with an advanced solid tumor such as melanoma, head and neck, liver or kidney cancer.

The DNA of the CDR3 is TGTGCCAGCAGCCCGGGGGGGCAGGGGGCTGAAAAACTGTTTTTT. Residues: CASSPGGQGAEKLFF. The V call is TRBV5-4, the J call TRBJ1-4; 8 positions match TRBD1. After removal of 4 bases from V and 7 bases from J, the junction contained 9 bases not matched to a gene. This CDR3 spans 15 amino acids. Germline CDR1 and CDR2: SGHNT and YYREEE (reference sequence).

The chain carries TRBV5-4 and TRBJ2-7; 8 nucleotides align to TRBD2. The germline V gene has CDR1 SGHNT and CDR2 YYREEE (reference sequence). With 7 bases clipped from V and 0 bases from J, the junction kept 9 bases outside the gene matches. The CDR3 extends over 15 amino acids. The CDR3 nucleotides are TGTGCCAGCCGCCTCGGGGGGGGGTCCTCCTACGAGCAGTACTTC. Protein product: CASRLGGGSSYEQYF.

The gene calls are TRBV5-1 and TRBJ1-6; D is undetermined. Deletions cut 0 bases from V and 10 bases from J, with 11 bases between. This CDR3 is built from 14 residues. Germline CDR1 SGHRS, CDR2 YFSETQ. CDR3 in amino acids: CASSLEWGTSPLHF. The CDR3 DNA reads TGCGCCAGCAGCTTGGAATGGGGAACATCACCCCTCCACTTT.

This clone was picked up a small number of times. The chain joins TRBV4-3 to TRBJ1-6, with D hard to call. Trimming stripped 0 bases from V and 8 bases from J, with 8 bases between. Germline loops: CDR1 LGHNA, CDR2 YSLEER. This CDR3 spans 14 amino acids. The CDR3 DNA reads as TGCGCCAGCAGCCAAGACGGACGGTATTCACCCCTCCACTTT. Translated: CASSQDGRYSPLHF.

The chain employs TRBV29-1 and TRBJ2-7, with D possibly being TRBD1 (5 bases). This CDR3 has 14 residues. V gave up 1 base and J gave up 2 bases, with 12 bases separating them. Germline lookup yields CDR1 SQVTM and CDR2 ANQGSEA. CDR3 sequence: CSVEGWGRAYEQYF. The CDR3 region has the DNA TGCAGCGTTGAAGGCTGGGGCAGGGCCTACGAGCAGTACTTC.

V and J are TRBV28 and TRBJ2-7; D is tentatively TRBD1 or TRBD2 (5 bases each). The CDR3 has 14 residues. Trimming removed 4 bases at V and 3 bases at J, with 13 bases between. The germline V gene encodes CDR1 MDHEN and CDR2 SYDVKM. As DNA, the CDR3 is TGTGCCAGCAGTTCCCCGGGACCGCTCTACGAGCAGTACTTC. Translated: CASSSPGPLYEQYF.

This clone was observed once. The chain links TRBV5-1 to TRBJ2-5; D perhaps matches TRBD1 (6 bases). Germline lookup yields CDR1 SGHRS and CDR2 YFSETQ. Trimming stripped 3 bases from V and 4 bases from J, with 10 bases between. The CDR3 extends over 13 amino acids. CDR3 protein: CASSYRVGETQYF. In DNA form, the CDR3 reads TGCGCCAGCAGCTACAGGGTAGGAGAGACCCAGTACTTC.